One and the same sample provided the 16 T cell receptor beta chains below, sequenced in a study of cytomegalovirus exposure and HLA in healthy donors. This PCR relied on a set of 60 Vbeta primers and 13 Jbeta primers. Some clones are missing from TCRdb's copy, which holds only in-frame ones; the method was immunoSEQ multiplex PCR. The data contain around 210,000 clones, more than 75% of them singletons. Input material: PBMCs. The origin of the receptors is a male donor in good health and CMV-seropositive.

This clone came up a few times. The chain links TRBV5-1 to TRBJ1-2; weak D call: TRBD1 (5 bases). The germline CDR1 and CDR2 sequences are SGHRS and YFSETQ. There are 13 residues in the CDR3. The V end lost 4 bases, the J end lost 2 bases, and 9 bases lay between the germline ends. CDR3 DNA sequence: TGCGCCAGCAGCCCGGACACCAACTATGGCTACACCTTC. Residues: CASSPDTNYGYTF. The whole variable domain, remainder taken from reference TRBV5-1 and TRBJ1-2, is KAGVTQTPRYLIKTRGQQVTLSCSPISGHRSVSWYQQTPGQGLQFLFEYFSETQRNKGNFPGRFSGRQFSNSRSEMNVSTLELGDSALYLCASSPDTNYGYTFGSGTRLTVV.

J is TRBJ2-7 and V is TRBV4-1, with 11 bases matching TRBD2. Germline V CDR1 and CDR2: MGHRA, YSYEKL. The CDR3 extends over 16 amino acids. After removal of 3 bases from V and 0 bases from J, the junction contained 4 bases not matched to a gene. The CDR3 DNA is TGCGCCAGCAGCCACCCAGGGACTAGCGGCTCCTACGAGCAGTACTTC. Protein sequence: CASSHPGTSGSYEQYF.

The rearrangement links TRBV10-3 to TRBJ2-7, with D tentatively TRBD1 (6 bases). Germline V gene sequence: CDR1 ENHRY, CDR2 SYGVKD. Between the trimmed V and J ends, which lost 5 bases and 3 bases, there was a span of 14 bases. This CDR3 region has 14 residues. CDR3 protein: CAISPGEGVYEQYF. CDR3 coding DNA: TGTGCCATCAGTCCCGGAGAGGGGGTCTACGAGCAGTACTTC.

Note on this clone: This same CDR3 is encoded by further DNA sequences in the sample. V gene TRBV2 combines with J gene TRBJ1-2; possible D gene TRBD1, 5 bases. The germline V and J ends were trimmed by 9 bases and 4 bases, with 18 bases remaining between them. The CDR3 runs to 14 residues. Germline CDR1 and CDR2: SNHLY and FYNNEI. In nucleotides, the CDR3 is TGTGCCAGTGAGGCGGGGGTTGGAGGCTATGGCTACACCTTC. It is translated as CASEAGVGGYGYTF.

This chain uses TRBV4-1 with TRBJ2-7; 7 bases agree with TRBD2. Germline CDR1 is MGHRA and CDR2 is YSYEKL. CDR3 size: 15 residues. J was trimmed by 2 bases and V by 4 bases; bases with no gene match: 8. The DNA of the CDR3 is TGCGCCAGCAGCCCGCGACTAGCAGAGACCTACGAGCAGTACTTC. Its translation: CASSPRLAETYEQYF.

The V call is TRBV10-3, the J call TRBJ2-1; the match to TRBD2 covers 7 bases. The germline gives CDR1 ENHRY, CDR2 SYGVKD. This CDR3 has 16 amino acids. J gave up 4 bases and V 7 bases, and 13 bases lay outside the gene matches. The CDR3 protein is CAIKGSGGELYNEQFF. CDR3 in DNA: TGTGCCATCAAGGGTTCGGGGGGAGAATTGTACAATGAGCAGTTCTTC.

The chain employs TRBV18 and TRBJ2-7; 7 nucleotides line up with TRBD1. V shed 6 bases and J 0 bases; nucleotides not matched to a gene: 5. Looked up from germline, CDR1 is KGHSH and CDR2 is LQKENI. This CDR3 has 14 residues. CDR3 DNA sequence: TGTGCCAGCTCGCCGGGACAGATCTCCTACGAGCAGTACTTC. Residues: CASSPGQISYEQYF.

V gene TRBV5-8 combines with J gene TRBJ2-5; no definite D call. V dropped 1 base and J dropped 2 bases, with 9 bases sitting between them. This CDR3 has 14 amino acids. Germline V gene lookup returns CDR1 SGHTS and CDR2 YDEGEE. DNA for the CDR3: TGTGCCAGCAGCTTGCTAAATAGACAAGAGACCCAGTACTTC. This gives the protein CASSLLNRQETQYF.

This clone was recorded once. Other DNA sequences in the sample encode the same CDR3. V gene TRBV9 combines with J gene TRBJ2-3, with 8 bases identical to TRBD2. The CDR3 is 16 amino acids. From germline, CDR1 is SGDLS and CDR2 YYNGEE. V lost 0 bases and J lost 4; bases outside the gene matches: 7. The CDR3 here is CASSVGPAGVADTQYF. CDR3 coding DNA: TGTGCCAGCAGCGTAGGGCCAGCGGGGGTAGCAGATACGCAGTATTTT.

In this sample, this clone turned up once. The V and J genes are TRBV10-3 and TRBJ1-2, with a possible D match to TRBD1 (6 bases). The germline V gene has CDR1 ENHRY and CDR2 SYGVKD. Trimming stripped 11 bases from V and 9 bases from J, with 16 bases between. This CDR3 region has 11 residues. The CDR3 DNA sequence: TGTGCCTCGACCGAGGGGACAAGCTACACCTTC. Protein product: CASTEGTSYTF.

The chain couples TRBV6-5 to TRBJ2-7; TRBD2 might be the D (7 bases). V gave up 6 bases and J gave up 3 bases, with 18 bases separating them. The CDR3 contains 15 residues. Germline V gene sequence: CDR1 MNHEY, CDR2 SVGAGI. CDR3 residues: CASSESGAGVYEQYF. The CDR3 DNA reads TGTGCCAGCAGCGAATCAGGGGCGGGGGTCTACGAGCAGTACTTC.

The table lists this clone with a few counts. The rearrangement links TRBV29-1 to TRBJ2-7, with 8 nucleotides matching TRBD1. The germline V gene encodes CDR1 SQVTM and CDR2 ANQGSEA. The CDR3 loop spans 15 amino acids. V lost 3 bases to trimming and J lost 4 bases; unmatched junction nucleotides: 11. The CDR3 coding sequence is TGCAGCGTTGAGGCATCACAGGGGGTGACGTACGAGCAGTACTTC. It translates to CSVEASQGVTYEQYF.

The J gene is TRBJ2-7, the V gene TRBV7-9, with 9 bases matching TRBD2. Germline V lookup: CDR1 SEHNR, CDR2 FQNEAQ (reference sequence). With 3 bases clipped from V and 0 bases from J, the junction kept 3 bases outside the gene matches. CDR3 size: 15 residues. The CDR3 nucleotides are TGTGCCAGCAGCTTGGAGCGGGGGGTCTCCTACGAGCAGTACTTC. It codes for CASSLERGVSYEQYF.

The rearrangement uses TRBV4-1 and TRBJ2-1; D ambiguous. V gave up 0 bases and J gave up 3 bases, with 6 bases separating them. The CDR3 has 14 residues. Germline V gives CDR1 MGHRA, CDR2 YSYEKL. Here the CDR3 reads CASSQEYNYNEQFF. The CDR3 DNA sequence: TGCGCCAGCAGCCAAGAATACAACTACAATGAGCAGTTCTTC.

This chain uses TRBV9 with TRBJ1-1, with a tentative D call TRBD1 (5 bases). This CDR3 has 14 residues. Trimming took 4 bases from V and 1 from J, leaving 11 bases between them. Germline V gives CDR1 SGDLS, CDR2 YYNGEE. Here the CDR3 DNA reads TGTGCCAGCAGCTTGGACATTTCGAACACTGAAGCTTTCTTT. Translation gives CASSLDISNTEAFF.

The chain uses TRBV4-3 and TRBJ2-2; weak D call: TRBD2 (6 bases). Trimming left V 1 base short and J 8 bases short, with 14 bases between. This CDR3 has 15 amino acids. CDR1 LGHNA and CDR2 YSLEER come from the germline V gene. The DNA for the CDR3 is TGCGCCAGCAGCCAAGGAGAACTAGCATTAGGGGAGCTGTTTTTT. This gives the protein CASSQGELALGELFF.